This is a list of T cell receptor beta chains from one sample in a study of cytomegalovirus exposure and HLA in healthy donors. TCRdb's table, derived via immunoSEQ multiplex PCR, lists solely in-frame clones and lacks some. Found here are about 50,000 clones; the top ten clones hold around 12%. The sequencing sample was made of PBMCs. These receptors were obtained from a man between 18 and 29 years old in good health and CMV-seropositive. Each CDR3 is given without its conserved first and last residue.

CDR3 protein | V gene | CDR3 length
ASSDGLADSTDTQY | TRBV6-4 | 14
ASSYTGETEAF | TRBV28 | 11
ASSQRQGNTGELF | TRBV14 | 13
ASSELGTSTDTQY | TRBV25-1 | 13
ASSEPGNSNQPQH | TRBV2 | 13
SGTSGYEQY | TRBV20-1 | 9
AWRTNAMNTIY | TRBV30 | 11
ASSPTGLYQETQY | TRBV7-9 | 13
AWSPDSSYEQY | TRBV30 | 11
SVGEESYEQY | TRBV29-1 | 10
ASQHRTDTDTQY | TRBV10-1 | 12
ASSVEGSGSGNEQF | TRBV9 | 14
AWSLTGANYGYT | TRBV30 | 12
ASSMRSEESSYNEQF | TRBV21-1 | 15
ASSLLGLHGYT | TRBV7-6 | 11
ASSSSYRGLSFEQY | TRBV7-9 | 14
ASSPGGGANQPQH | TRBV19 | 13
ASRRAGNTEAF | TRBV19 | 11
ASSVGEGLWTAGNTIY | TRBV9 | 16
AWKKGAMNTEAF | TRBV30 | 12
ASKPRQISDTQY | TRBV27 | 12
ASSERDSINYGYT | TRBV5-8 | 13